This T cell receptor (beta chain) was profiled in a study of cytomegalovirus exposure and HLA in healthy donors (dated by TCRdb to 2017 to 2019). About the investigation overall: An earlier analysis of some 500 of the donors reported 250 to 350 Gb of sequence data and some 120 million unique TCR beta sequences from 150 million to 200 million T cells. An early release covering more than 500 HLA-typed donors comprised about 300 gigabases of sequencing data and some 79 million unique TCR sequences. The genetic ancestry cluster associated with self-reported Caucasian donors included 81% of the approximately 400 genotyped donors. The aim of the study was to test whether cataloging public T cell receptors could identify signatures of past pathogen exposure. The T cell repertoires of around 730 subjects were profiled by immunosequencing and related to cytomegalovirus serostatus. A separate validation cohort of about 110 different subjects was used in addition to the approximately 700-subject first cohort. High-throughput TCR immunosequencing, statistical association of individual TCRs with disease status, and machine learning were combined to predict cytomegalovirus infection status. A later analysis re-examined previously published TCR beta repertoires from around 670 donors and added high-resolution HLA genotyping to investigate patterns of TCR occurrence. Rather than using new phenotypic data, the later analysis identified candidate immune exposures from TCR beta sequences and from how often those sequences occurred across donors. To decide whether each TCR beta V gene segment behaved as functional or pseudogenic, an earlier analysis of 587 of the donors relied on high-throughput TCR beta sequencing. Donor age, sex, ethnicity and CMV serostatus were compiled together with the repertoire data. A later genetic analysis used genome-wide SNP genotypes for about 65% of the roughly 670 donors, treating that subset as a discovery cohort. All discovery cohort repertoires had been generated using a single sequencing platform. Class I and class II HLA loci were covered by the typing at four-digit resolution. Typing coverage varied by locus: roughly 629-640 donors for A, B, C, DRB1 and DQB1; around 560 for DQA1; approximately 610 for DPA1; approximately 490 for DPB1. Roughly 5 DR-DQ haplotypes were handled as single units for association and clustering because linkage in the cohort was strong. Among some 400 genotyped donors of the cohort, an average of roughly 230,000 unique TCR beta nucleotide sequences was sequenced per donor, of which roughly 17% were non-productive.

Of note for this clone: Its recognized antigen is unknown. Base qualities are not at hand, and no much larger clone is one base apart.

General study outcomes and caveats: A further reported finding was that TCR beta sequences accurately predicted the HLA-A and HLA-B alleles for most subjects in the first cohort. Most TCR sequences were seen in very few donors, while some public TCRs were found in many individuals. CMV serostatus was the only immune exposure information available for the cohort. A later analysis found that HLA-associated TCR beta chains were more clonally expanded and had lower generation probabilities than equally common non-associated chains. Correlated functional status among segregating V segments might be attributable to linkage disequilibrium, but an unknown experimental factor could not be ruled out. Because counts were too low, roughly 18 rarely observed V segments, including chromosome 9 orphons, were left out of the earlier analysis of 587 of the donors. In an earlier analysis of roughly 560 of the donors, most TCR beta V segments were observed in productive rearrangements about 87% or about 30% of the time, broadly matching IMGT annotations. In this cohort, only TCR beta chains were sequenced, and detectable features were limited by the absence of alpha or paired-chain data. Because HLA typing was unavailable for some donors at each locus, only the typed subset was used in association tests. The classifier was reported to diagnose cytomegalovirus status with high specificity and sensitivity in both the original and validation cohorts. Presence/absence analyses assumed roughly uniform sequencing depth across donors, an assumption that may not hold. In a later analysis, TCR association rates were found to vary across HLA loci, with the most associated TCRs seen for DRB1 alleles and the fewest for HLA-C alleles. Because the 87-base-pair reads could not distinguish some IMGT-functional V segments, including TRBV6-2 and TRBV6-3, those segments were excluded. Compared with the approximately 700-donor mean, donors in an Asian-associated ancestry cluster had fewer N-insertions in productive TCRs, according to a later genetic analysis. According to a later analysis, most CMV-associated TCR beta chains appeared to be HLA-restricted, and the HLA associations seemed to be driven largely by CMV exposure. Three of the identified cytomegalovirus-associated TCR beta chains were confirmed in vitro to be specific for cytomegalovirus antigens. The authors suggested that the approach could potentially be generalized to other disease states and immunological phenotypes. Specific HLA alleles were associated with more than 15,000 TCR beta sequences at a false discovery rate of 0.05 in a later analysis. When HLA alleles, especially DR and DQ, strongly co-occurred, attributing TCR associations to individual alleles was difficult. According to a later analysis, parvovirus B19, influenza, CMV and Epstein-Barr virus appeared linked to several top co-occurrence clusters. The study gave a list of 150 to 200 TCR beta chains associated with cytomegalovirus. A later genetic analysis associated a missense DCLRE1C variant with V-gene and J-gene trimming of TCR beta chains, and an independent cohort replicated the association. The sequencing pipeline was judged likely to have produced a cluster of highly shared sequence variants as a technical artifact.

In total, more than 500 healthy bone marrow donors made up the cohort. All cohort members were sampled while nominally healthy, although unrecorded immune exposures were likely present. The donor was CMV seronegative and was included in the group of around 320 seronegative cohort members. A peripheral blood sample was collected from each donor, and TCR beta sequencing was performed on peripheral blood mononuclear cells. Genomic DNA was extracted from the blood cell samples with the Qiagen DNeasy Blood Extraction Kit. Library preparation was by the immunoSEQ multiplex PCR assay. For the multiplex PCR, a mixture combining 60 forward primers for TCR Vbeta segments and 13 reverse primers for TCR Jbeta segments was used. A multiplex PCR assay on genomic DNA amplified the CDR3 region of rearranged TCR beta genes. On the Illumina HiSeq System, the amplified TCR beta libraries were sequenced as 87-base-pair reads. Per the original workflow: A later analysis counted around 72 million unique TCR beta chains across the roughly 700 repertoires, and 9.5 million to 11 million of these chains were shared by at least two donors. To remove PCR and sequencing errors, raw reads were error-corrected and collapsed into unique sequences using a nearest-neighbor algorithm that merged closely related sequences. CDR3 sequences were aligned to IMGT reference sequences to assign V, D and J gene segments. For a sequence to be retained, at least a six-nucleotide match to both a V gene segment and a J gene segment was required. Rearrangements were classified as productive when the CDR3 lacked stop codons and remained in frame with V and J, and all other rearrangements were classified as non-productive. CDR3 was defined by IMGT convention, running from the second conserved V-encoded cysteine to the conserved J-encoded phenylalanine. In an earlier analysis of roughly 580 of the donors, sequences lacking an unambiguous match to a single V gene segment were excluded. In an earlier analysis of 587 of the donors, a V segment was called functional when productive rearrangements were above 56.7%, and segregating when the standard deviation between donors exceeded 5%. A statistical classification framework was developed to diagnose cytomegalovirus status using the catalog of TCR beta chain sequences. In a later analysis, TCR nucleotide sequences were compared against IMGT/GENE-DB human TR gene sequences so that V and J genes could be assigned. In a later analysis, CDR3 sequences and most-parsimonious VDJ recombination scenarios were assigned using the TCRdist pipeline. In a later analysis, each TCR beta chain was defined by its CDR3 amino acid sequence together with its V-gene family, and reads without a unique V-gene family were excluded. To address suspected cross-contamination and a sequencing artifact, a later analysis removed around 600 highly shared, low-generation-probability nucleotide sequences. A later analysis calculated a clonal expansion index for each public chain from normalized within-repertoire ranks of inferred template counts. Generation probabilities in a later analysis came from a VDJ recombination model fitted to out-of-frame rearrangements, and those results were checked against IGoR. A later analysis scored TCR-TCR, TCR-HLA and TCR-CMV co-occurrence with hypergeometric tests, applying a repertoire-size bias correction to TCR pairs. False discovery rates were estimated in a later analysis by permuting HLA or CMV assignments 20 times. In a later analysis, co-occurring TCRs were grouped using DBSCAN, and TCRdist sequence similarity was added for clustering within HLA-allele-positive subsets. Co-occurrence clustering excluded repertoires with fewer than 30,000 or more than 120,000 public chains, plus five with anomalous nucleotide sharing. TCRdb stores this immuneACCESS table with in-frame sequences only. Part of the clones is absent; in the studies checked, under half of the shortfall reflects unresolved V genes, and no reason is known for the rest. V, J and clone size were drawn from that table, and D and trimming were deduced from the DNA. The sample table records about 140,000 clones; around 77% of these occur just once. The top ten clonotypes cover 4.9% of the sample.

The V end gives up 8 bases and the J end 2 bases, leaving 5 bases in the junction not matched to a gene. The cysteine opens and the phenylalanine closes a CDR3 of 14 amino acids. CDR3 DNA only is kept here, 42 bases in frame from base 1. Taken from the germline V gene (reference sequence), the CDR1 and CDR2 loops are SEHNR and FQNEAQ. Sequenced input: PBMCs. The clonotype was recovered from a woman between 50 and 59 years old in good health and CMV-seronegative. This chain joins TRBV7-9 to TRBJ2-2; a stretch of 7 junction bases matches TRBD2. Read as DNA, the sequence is TGTGCCAGCCAATGGGGGGGTAACACCGGGGAGCTGTTTTTT. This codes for CASQWGGNTGELFF.